A single sample gave rise to the 14 T cell receptor beta chains below, sequenced in a study of blood T cell repertoires in COVID-19. TCRdb's copy holds only in-frame clones and misses some; the assay was immunoSEQ multiplex PCR. This table has approximately 250,000 clones, 86% appearing once. Sequences were obtained from peripheral blood. These TCRs come from a man aged 35 to 55 with active or convalescent COVID-19.

The V call is TRBV27, the J call TRBJ1-3; 9 bases are shared with TRBD1. Germline V gene data show CDR1 as MNHEY and CDR2 as SMNVEV (reference sequence). This CDR3 is 15 amino acids long. V gave up 7 bases and J gave up 4 bases; unmatched junction bases: 8. The CDR3 loop is CASTHTGGTGNTIYF. CDR3 DNA: TGTGCCAGCACACATACAGGGGGCACCGGAAACACCATATATTTT.

The V call is TRBV10-2, the J call TRBJ2-3; D unclear. CDR3 length: 15 residues. Trimming removed 0 bases from V and 2 bases from J, with 9 bases in between. Germline V gene sequence: CDR1 WSHSY, CDR2 SAAADI. The CDR3, as DNA: TGCGCCAGCAGTGAGTCTGGAGATATCACAGATACGCAGTATTTT. It encodes CASSESGDITDTQYF.

The chain recombines TRBV4-2 with TRBJ1-2, with 7 bases lining up with TRBD1. The CDR3 has 15 residues. Germline CDR1 reads LGHNA; CDR2 reads YNFKEQ. V trimming: 0 bases; J trimming: 0 bases; junction bases outside the gene matches: 1. The CDR3 loop reads CASSQEGQSNYGYTF. For the CDR3, the DNA is TGTGCCAGCAGCCAAGAGGGACAGTCTAACTATGGCTACACCTTC.

The chain recombines TRBV6-5 with TRBJ1-2; possible D gene TRBD1, 5 bases. Germline assignment: CDR1 MNHEY and CDR2 SVGAGI. The V and J ends lost 4 bases and 8 bases respectively, with 8 bases between them. The CDR3 runs 11 residues. CDR3 in amino acids: CASSSGGGYTF. CDR3 nucleotides: TGTGCCAGCAGTTCCGGGGGAGGCTACACCTTC.

The J gene is TRBJ2-1, the V gene TRBV15; D remains unclear. This CDR3 spans 12 amino acids. V gave up 1 base and J gave up 14 bases, with 12 bases separating them. The germline V gene encodes CDR1 LNHNV and CDR2 YYDKDF (reference sequence). The CDR3: CATSRGSEQEFF. CDR3 nucleotides: TGTGCCACCAGCAGAGGTTCAGAGCAGGAGTTCTTC.

V usage is TRBV11-2 and J usage is TRBJ1-2, with 7 bases fitting TRBD1. Germline-derived CDR1 and CDR2 are SGHAT and FQNNGV. The CDR3 runs to 14 residues. V dropped 7 bases and J dropped 1; count of bases not matched to a gene: 6. In nucleotides, the CDR3 is TGTGCCAGCAATAGGGACAGTTTTAACTATGGCTACACCTTC. Encoded protein: CASNRDSFNYGYTF.

This sequence joins TRBV3-1 (or the pseudogene TRBV3-2) and TRBJ2-2, with D unclear. Germline CDR1 is LGHDT and CDR2 is YNNKEL (reference sequence). The CDR3 length is 11 residues. Trimming cost V 3 bases and J 9 bases, with 5 bases left between them. The CDR3: CASSHSRELFF. CDR3 DNA: TGTGCCAGCAGCCATTCCAGGGAGCTGTTTTTT.

A few counts support this clone. The chain carries TRBV15 and TRBJ2-2; TRBD2 might be the D (6 bases). Per the germline V gene, CDR1 is LNHNV and CDR2 is YYDKDF (reference sequence). The CDR3 loop spans 17 amino acids. V was trimmed by 1 base and J by 1 base, leaving 13 bases between them. CDR3 nucleotide sequence: TGTGCCACCAGCAGAGTCCCTGGGACTCTGAACACCGGGGAGCTGTTTTTT. This encodes CATSRVPGTLNTGELFF.

The chain employs TRBV10-3 and TRBJ2-7; D gene unclear. The CDR3 has 11 amino acids. Trimming pared 6 bases from V and 2 bases from J, leaving 5 bases between. CDR1 is ENHRY and CDR2 is SYGVKD in the germline V gene. As DNA, the CDR3 is TGTGCCATCAGCGCGGCCTACGAGCAGTACTTC. Translation gives CAISAAYEQYF.

The chain links TRBV24-1 to TRBJ2-1; 10 bases line up with TRBD2. The CDR3 consists of 16 residues. CDR1 and CDR2 from the germline V gene are KGHDR and SFDVKD. V was clipped by 6 bases and J by 5 bases; unmatched bases: 9. In nucleotides, the CDR3 is TGTGCCACCAGTAAACCGACTAGCGGGCGAGACAATGAGCAGTTCTTC. Encoded protein: CATSKPTSGRDNEQFF.

This clone is a singleton in its sample. The chain uses TRBV7-9 and TRBJ2-5; D is uncertain. Germline V gene lookup returns CDR1 SEHNR and CDR2 FQNEAQ (reference sequence). Deletions cut 5 bases from V and 5 bases from J, with 9 bases between. There are 12 residues in the CDR3. CDR3 sequence (DNA): TGTGCCAGCAGCGTCACTTATGAGACCCAGTACTTC. Translating gives CASSVTYETQYF. Supplemented by reference TRBV7-9 and TRBJ2-5, the full variable domain reads DTGVSQNPRHKITKRGQNVTFRCDPISEHNRLYWYRQTLGQGPEFLTYFQNEAQLEKSRLLSDRFSAERPKGSFSTLEIQRTEQGDSAMYLCASSVTYETQYFGPGTRLLVL.

The rearrangement joins TRBV19 to TRBJ2-1; 8 bases agree with TRBD2. Losses at the gene ends were 10 bases for V and 2 bases for J; bases not matched to a gene: 7. The CDR3 is made up of 14 amino acids. Per the germline V gene, CDR1 is LNHDA and CDR2 is SQIVND (reference sequence). The DNA for the CDR3 is TGTGCCACCAGGACTAGCCTTCCCTACAATGAGCAGTTCTTC. Its translation is CATRTSLPYNEQFF.

This clone was seen a handful of times. The CDR3 bases are TGTGCCAGCAGCCGGACTAGAAAAACGCAGTATTTT. Protein: CASSRTRKTQYF. The rearrangement joins TRBV12-3 or TRBV12-4 to TRBJ2-3; 7 bases line up with TRBD2. The CDR3 totals 12 residues. V was pared by 6 bases and J by 9 bases, with 6 bases of the junction left unmatched.

This rearrangement joins TRBV11-3 to TRBJ1-1, with D unresolved. CDR1 and CDR2 (germline): SGHNT, YENEEA. CDR3 size: 14 residues. The V and J ends lost 7 bases and 0 bases respectively, with 12 bases between them. The CDR3 loop is CASIHTGMNTEAFF. The DNA for the CDR3 is TGTGCCAGCATCCATACGGGTATGAACACTGAAGCTTTCTTT.